This section outlines one T cell receptor (beta chain) sequence together with its context. The CDR3 sequence is 14 residues long. From germline, CDR1 is MDHEN and CDR2 SYDVKM. Trimming took 4 bases from V and 4 from J; bases not matched to a gene: 5. Authors' methods: Scientists estimated how many nucleated cells there were by amplifying reference gene primers. The repertoire was sequenced with immunoSEQ multiplex PCR; TCRdb's copy has only in-frame clones and lacks some. V, J and clone size are those of that table, while D and trimming were read from the DNA. The profile shows 180,000 or so clones, around 87% of them singletons. These data originate in a study of blood T cell repertoires in COVID-19. About the research overall: Acute and convalescent COVID-19 specimens originated in the United States, Italy and Spain. Sources were T cells, B-cell-depleted T cells, or PBMCs; the material itself was cDNA or gDNA.

This receptor was taken from a middle-aged man with active or convalescent COVID-19. Sequencing was carried out using peripheral blood. The chain uses TRBV28 and TRBJ1-1; TRBD1 matches at 8 bases. CDR3 loop: CASSSGQEGTEAFF. The CDR3 DNA follows: TGTGCCAGCAGTTCGGGACAGGAGGGCACTGAAGCTTTCTTT.